The sequence of this TCR beta chain was determined in a study of blood T cells in healthy people across ages. Notes on the study in general: Estimates of diversity drawn from one million T cells were considered underestimates.

The authors ran a second PCR of roughly 7 to 11 cycles using a sample-barcoded 5' primer and a J-beta primer mix. From the 5' RACE reads, TCRdb called clonotypes with MiXCR, one entry per CDR3 protein. Here the sample spans 1.5 million to 2 million distinct CDR3 sequences, about two fifths being singletons. Trimming took 6 bases from V and 5 from J, leaving 14 bases between them. Germline CDR1 and CDR2: SQVTM and ANQGSEA. The CDR3 runs 12 residues. This clonotype was seen only a few times. Its cognate antigen is unknown. Researchers collected about 10 milliliters of peripheral blood from every single donor.

This chain joins TRBV29-1 and TRBJ2-7, with D perhaps TRBD2 (5 bases). What was sequenced was blood. This TCR derives from a human donor in good health. CDR3 protein: CSVCERGHEQYF. CDR3 nucleotides: TGCAGCGTCTGCGAACGGGGTCACGAGCAGTACTTC.